This TCR beta chain was captured by sequencing in a study of blood T cell repertoires in COVID-19 (dated by TCRdb to 2018 to 2021). Regarding the complete study: Samples from collaborators originated in the United States, Italy and Spain and spanned both the acute and convalescent phases of COVID-19. The material from the prospective study consisted of cDNA or gDNA derived from T cells, B-cell-depleted T cells, or PBMCs. Deeply sampled blood TCRbeta repertoires from subjects exposed to, actively infected with, or recovered from COVID-19 were included in the dataset. The repertoires were made available in a free public database intended to serve as a resource for research on the immune response to SARS-CoV-2. Samples came from the ongoing ImmuneRACE study (first 160 participants) plus 1,254 subjects from 6 global collaborators. The sample metadata nearly always contained a de-identified subject ID, COVID-19 status, age in years and sex. Where available, HLA class I and class II types were obtained from metadata supplied by the sample provider rather than from assay-based typing.

As regards this clone: Its antigen target is currently unknown. No quality values exist for individual bases; no much larger clone is one base distant.

A second Seattle source provided samples from volunteer blood donors who had recovered from COVID-19. The collaborating institutions used their own protocols to collect whole blood in K2EDTA tubes. For TCRbeta analysis, collaborators shipped samples in one of three forms: frozen whole blood, isolated PBMCs, or DNA extracted from either of those sample types. Points the paper makes about the study in general: Clinical and demographic metadata were provided uncurated, with the amount varying by source and participant.

Trimming at the junction amounts to 3 bases on V and 2 bases on J, and the germline ends lie 11 bases apart. Including the terminal cysteine and phenylalanine, the CDR3 comprises 14 residues. Of all the DNA, just the CDR3 is kept, 42 bases in frame from base 1. CDR1 and CDR2 are read off the germline V gene as SNHLY and FYNNEI. TCRbeta CDR3 regions were amplified from genomic DNA using the immunoSEQ Assay, a bias-controlled multiplex PCR. For the original study's pipeline: The number of nucleated cells in each sample was estimated by amplification of reference gene primers within the assay. To quantify the absolute abundance of each unique TCRbeta CDR3 rearrangement, sequence reads were collapsed and filtered. For each sample, productive Simpson clonality was calculated by taking the square root of Simpson's diversity index across productive rearrangements. Entries here come from immuneACCESS through TCRdb and include only in-frame sequences with V and J called. Some clones fail to appear in such tables; in the studies checked, an unresolved V gene covers under half of the shortfall, and the cause of the remainder is unknown. V and J calls and clone size are those listed in that table; D and trimming were worked out from the DNA. The sample table records some 280,000 clones; about nine tenths of these occur just once. Approximately 0.94% of the sample goes to the ten largest clones.

Sequenced input: peripheral blood. Recombination connected TRBV2 to TRBJ2-7; no D gene call is confident. The source of this sequence is a woman in her thirties or forties who had recovered from COVID-19. The CDR3 protein sequence reads: CASSDSSGPYEQYF. The nucleotides are TGTGCCAGCAGTGATAGTTCAGGTCCCTACGAGCAGTACTTC.